The 30 T cell receptor beta chains reported below all come from one sample, sequenced in a study of cytomegalovirus exposure and HLA in healthy donors (dated by TCRdb to the late 2010s). The library was made by the immunoSEQ multiplex PCR assay. A mixture of 60 forward primers for TCR Vbeta segments and 13 reverse primers for TCR Jbeta segments was used in the multiplex PCR. The table was pulled from immuneACCESS by TCRdb, which kept in-frame rearrangements only. Such tables lose some clones; where checked, under half of the loss comes from unresolved V genes, and the rest has no known cause. The sample table shows around 100,000 clones, and 55% to 80% are seen once. Less than 5% of the sample rests with the top ten. The specimen sequenced was PBMCs. All receptors come from a human donor in good health.

The CDR3 loop is CASSPWSALAGGELFF. In DNA form, the CDR3 reads TGTGCCAGCAGCCCATGGTCCGCGCTAGCTGGCGGGGAGCTGTTTTTT. The V call is TRBV7-9, the J call TRBJ2-2; TRBD2 is a possible D gene (5 bases). Trimming left V 5 bases short and J 7 bases short, with 20 bases between. The CDR3 length is 16 residues. The germline V gene encodes CDR1 SEHNR and CDR2 FQNEAQ (reference sequence).

V usage is TRBV29-1 and J usage is TRBJ2-7, with 8 bases identical to TRBD2. Germline trimming cut 2 bases from V and 2 bases from J; bases unmatched to any gene: 2. Germline lookup yields CDR1 SQVTM and CDR2 ANQGSEA. The CDR3 consists of 13 residues. Written as DNA, the CDR3 is TGCAGCGTTGAATACGGGGGGGCCTACGAGCAGTACTTC. Amino acid sequence: CSVEYGGAYEQYF.

This sequence joins TRBV28 and TRBJ1-1, with unresolved D. The germline gives CDR1 MDHEN, CDR2 SYDVKM. This CDR3 contains 11 residues. The ends were cut back, 6 bases at V and 10 bases at J, with 12 bases in the middle. CDR3: CASRHPGGAFF. In DNA form, the CDR3 reads TGTGCCAGCAGACACCCCGGAGGAGCTTTCTTT.

The chain carries TRBV10-1 and TRBJ2-1; weak D call: TRBD2 (6 bases). CDR1 and CDR2 from the germline V gene are WNHNN and SYGVQD (reference sequence). The CDR3 has 13 residues. V was clipped by 5 bases and J by 11 bases, with 16 bases between them. CDR3 nucleotides: TGCGCCAGCAGTTTAAATCCCGGGACTCAGCAGTTCTTC. Translation: CASSLNPGTQQFF.

In this sample, this clone turned up a few times. The chain employs TRBV18 and TRBJ2-1, with TRBD1 as a possible D gene (8 bases). Between the trimmed V and J ends, which lost 5 bases and 5 bases, there was a span of 19 bases. The CDR3 loop spans 16 amino acids. The germline V gene encodes CDR1 KGHSH and CDR2 LQKENI. Written as DNA, the CDR3 is TGTGCCAGCTCAAAGAGGACAGGGAGGGTAGACAATGAGCAGTTCTTC. As protein: CASSKRTGRVDNEQFF.

The chain combines TRBV28 with TRBJ1-5; no clear D. This CDR3 contains 12 residues. CDR1 and CDR2 (germline): MDHEN, SYDVKM. V lost 4 bases, J lost 6 bases, and 7 bases lay in between. CDR3: CASSSNPQPQHF. In DNA form, the CDR3 reads TGTGCCAGCAGTTCCAATCCTCAGCCCCAGCATTTT.

The chain links TRBV28 to TRBJ2-3; 12 bases match TRBD2. The CDR3 is made up of 14 amino acids. J was trimmed by 8 bases and V by 6 bases; bases with no gene match: 6. From germline, CDR1 is MDHEN and CDR2 SYDVKM. For the CDR3, the DNA is TGTGCCAGCAGGACTAGCGGGAGCGGTAGTACGCAGTATTTT. As protein: CASRTSGSGSTQYF.

The chain is built from TRBV27 and TRBJ2-6; no clear D. The CDR3 loop spans 17 amino acids. Looked up from germline, CDR1 is MNHEY and CDR2 is SMNVEV (reference sequence). V was pared by 3 bases and J by 0 bases, with 12 bases between. This CDR3 reads CASSLWQVSSGANVLTF. The CDR3 coding sequence is TGTGCCAGCAGTTTGTGGCAGGTCTCCTCTGGGGCCAACGTCCTGACTTTC. Supplemented by reference TRBV27 and TRBJ2-6, the full variable domain reads EAQVTQNPRYLITVTGKKLTVTCSQNMNHEYMSWYRQDPGLGLRQIYYSMNVEVTDKGDVPEGYKVSRKEKRNFPLILESPSPNQTSLYFCASSLWQVSSGANVLTFGAGSRLTVL.

DNA of the CDR3: TGTGCCAGCAGTTTATCTGGCGGGAGGGCCGGGTGGGATGAGCAGTTCTTC. Its translation: CASSLSGGRAGWDEQFF. The rearrangement links TRBV27 to TRBJ2-1; 9 bases are a match to TRBD2. This CDR3 contains 17 residues. The V gene end was trimmed by 0 bases and the J gene end by 8 bases; junction bases not matched to a gene: 11. The V gene's germline CDR1 is MNHEY and CDR2 SMNVEV (reference sequence).

Here the CDR3 DNA reads TGTGCCAGCTCACCACGAGTCTCTGGGGCCAACGTCCTGACTTTC. The encoded protein is CASSPRVSGANVLTF. The chain uses TRBV18 and TRBJ2-6; D gene uncertain. Germline CDR1 KGHSH, CDR2 LQKENI. V was clipped by 1 base and J by 0 bases, with 4 bases between them. The CDR3 is 15 amino acids. Complete variable domain (other parts from reference TRBV18 and TRBJ2-6): NAGVMQNPRHLVRRRGQEARLRCSPMKGHSHVYWYRQLPEEGLKFMVYLQKENIIDESGMPKERFSAEFPKEGPSILRIQQVVRGDSAAYFCASSPRVSGANVLTFGAGSRLTVL.

This chain uses TRBV5-3 with TRBJ1-1, with TRBD1 matching over 8 bases. TRBV5-3 is an open reading frame whose function is uncertain. CDR3 length: 16 amino acids. With 5 bases clipped from V and 5 bases from J, the junction kept 14 bases outside the gene matches. The CDR3 loop is CARRGRGRSGETEAFF. The DNA of the CDR3 is TGTGCCAGAAGGGGCAGGGGGCGGTCTGGGGAAACTGAAGCTTTCTTT.

This sequence joins TRBV7-8 and TRBJ2-5, with 8 bases fitting TRBD2. Near its end, the DNA agrees better with TRBJ2-7, so the J call may be wrong. The germline CDR1 and CDR2 sequences are SGHVS and FQNEAQ. The CDR3 loop spans 17 amino acids. The CDR3 DNA sequence: TGTGCCAGCAGCTTAGTCTTAACTAGCGGCGGTACCTACGAGCAGTACTTC. Translation: CASSLVLTSGGTYEQYF.

This clone was recorded a few times. The genes are TRBV6-6 and TRBJ2-1; 7 nucleotides match TRBD1. The CDR3 runs to 16 residues. CDR1 is MNHNY and CDR2 is SVGAGI in the germline V gene (reference sequence). The trim removed 6 bases at V and 5 bases at J, leaving 13 bases unmatched. As DNA, the CDR3 is TGTGCCAGCAGAACCACACGACAGGGTCTCAACAATGAGCAGTTCTTC. Protein: CASRTTRQGLNNEQFF.

V usage is TRBV5-6 and J usage is TRBJ2-5, with a tentative D call TRBD2 (6 bases). The DNA end favors TRBJ2-7, so the J call may be wrong. Germline assignment: CDR1 SGHDT and CDR2 YYEEEE. This CDR3 is built from 14 residues. CDR3 sequence reads: CASFLGGRYDEQYF. The DNA of the CDR3 is TGTGCCAGCTTCCTTGGAGGGAGGTACGACGAGCAGTACTTC.

This chain uses TRBV7-2 with TRBJ1-5; unclear D gene. Germline CDR1 and CDR2: SGHTA and FQGNSA. Trimming removed 5 bases from V and 4 bases from J, with 9 bases in between. The CDR3 length is 13 residues. The CDR3 DNA reads TGTGCCAGCAGCCTACGCCGAAATCAGCCCCAGCATTTT. Translation: CASSLRRNQPQHF.

The rearrangement uses TRBV4-2 and TRBJ2-1, with 8 bases fitting TRBD2. Germline lookup yields CDR1 LGHNA and CDR2 YNFKEQ. Losses at the gene ends were 6 bases for V and 5 bases for J; bases not matched to a gene: 9. This CDR3 region has 15 residues. Here the CDR3 reads CASRIGRAPNNEQFF. The CDR3 DNA is TGTGCCAGCAGAATCGGGAGGGCCCCTAACAATGAGCAGTTCTTC.

The table lists this clone with a count of one. This sequence joins TRBV4-1 and TRBJ2-2; weak D call: TRBD1 (6 bases). V shed 1 base and J shed 4 bases, with 13 bases lying between them. In germline, CDR1 is MGHRA, CDR2 YSYEKL. The CDR3 totals 16 residues. In nucleotides, the CDR3 is TGCGCCAGCAGCCAAGCCTACGGACAGAGCACCGGGGAGCTGTTTTTT. Residues: CASSQAYGQSTGELFF.

The V and J genes are TRBV2 and TRBJ2-5, with TRBD1 matching 7 bases. The CDR3 loop spans 16 amino acids. Germline-derived CDR1 and CDR2 are SNHLY and FYNNEI. V lost 5 bases, J lost 4 bases, and 13 bases stayed unmatched. The CDR3 sequence is CASSNPQGSLGETQYF. CDR3 in DNA: TGTGCCAGCAGTAATCCACAGGGGAGTCTGGGAGAGACCCAGTACTTC.

This clone was recorded a few times. The chain combines TRBV27 with TRBJ2-5; 10 bases fit TRBD1. Germline assignment: CDR1 MNHEY and CDR2 SMNVEV (reference sequence). There are 16 residues in the CDR3. J was trimmed by 1 base and V by 5 bases; bases with no gene match: 7. The CDR3, as DNA: TGTGCCAGCAGTCCTCGGGACAGGGGCTTCCAAGAGACCCAGTACTTC. Translating it yields CASSPRDRGFQETQYF.

This clone was seen only a few times. This chain connects TRBV28 to TRBJ1-5, with TRBD1 matching 11 bases. The junction had 9 bases not matched to a gene; V was cut back by 7 bases and J by 7 bases. Germline-derived CDR1 and CDR2 are MDHEN and SYDVKM. This CDR3 is 15 amino acids long. The CDR3 DNA reads as TGTGCCAGCATTCCCACGGGACAGGGGGGCCAGCCCCAGCATTTT. Amino acid sequence: CASIPTGQGGQPQHF.

The gene calls are TRBV13 and TRBJ2-7, with TRBD2 matching 8 bases. Germline CDR1 PRHDT, CDR2 FYEKMQ (reference sequence). CDR3 length: 15 residues. V was clipped by 4 bases and J by 2 bases; unmatched bases: 7. The CDR3 DNA reads TGTGCCAGCAGCTCTACCGGGACTAGACCCTACGAGCAGTACTTC. This translates into CASSSTGTRPYEQYF.

The rearrangement uses TRBV21-1 and TRBJ1-5; the D call TRBD1 from the table was never checked on the DNA. TRBV21-1 is classified as a pseudogene. The CDR3 spans 15 residues. The CDR3 sequence is CASRIRTTSNQPQHF. CDR3 DNA sequence: TGTGCCAGCCGAATTCGGACAACTAGCAATCAGCCCCAGCATTTT.

The V call is TRBV19, the J call TRBJ1-2; D remains unclear. CDR3 size: 11 residues. The germline gives CDR1 LNHDA, CDR2 SQIVND (reference sequence). Trimming removed 10 bases at V and 4 bases at J, with 10 bases between. Here the CDR3 reads CATRNLYGYTF. CDR3 nucleotides: TGTGCCACCAGGAATCTCTATGGCTACACCTTC.

This clone was counted once. This sequence joins TRBV11-2 and TRBJ1-1; D is undetermined. Germline lookup yields CDR1 SGHAT and CDR2 FQNNGV. The ends were cut back, 3 bases at V and 1 base at J, with 6 bases in the middle. The CDR3 is 13 amino acids. The chain's CDR3 is CASSLSGNTEAFF. The CDR3 DNA reads as TGTGCCAGCAGCTTGTCAGGGAACACTGAAGCTTTCTTT. Drawing the rest from reference TRBV11-2 and TRBJ1-1, the complete variable domain is EAGVAQSPRYKIIEKRQSVAFWCNPISGHATLYWYQQILGQGPKLLIQFQNNGVVDDSQLPKDRFSAERLKGVDSTLKIQPAKLEDSAVYLCASSLSGNTEAFFGQGTRLTVV.

The DNA for the CDR3 is TGTGCCAGTAGTCCCCGGTCAGGAGCGGGAGTTGACAATGAGCAGTTCTTC. This encodes CASSPRSGAGVDNEQFF. This chain connects TRBV19 to TRBJ2-1; 8 bases agree with TRBD2. The germline gives CDR1 LNHDA, CDR2 SQIVND (reference sequence). Germline trimming cut 5 bases from V and 5 bases from J; bases unmatched to any gene: 14. The CDR3 is made up of 17 amino acids.

The chain is built from TRBV14 and TRBJ2-5, with a tentative D call TRBD2 (5 bases). The ends were cut back, 0 bases at V and 5 bases at J, with 13 bases in the middle. CDR3 length: 15 amino acids. Germline CDR1 SGHDN, CDR2 FVKESK. The CDR3 nucleotides are TGTGCCAGCAGCCAAGAGTACGGGAACGGGGAGACCCAGTACTTC. This codes for CASSQEYGNGETQYF. Combining the CDR3 with reference TRBV14 and TRBJ2-5 gives the whole variable domain EAGVTQFPSHSVIEKGQTVTLRCDPISGHDNLYWYRRVMGKEIKFLLHFVKESKQDESGMPNNRFLAERTGGTYSTLKVQPAELEDSGVYFCASSQEYGNGETQYFGPGTRLLVL.

This chain links TRBV9 with TRBJ2-3; D may be TRBD1 (6 bases). CDR1 and CDR2 from the germline V gene are SGDLS and YYNGEE. The CDR3 has 15 amino acids. V dropped 0 bases and J dropped 2 bases, with 10 bases sitting between them. The CDR3 reads CASSVGTDNTDTQYF. The CDR3 DNA follows: TGTGCCAGCAGCGTAGGGACAGACAACACAGATACGCAGTATTTT.

The chain has TRBV30 and TRBJ2-5, with D tentatively TRBD2 (6 bases). The V end was cut by 0 bases, the J end by 5 bases, with 10 bases between. The germline CDR1 and CDR2 sequences are GTSNPN and SVGIG (reference sequence). CDR3 length equals 13 residues. The CDR3 sequence: CAWSVLEGETQYF. The CDR3 DNA is TGTGCCTGGAGTGTTTTGGAGGGTGAGACCCAGTACTTC.

The chain has TRBV6-1 and TRBJ1-5; D not resolved. V was pared by 1 base and J by 3 bases, with 10 bases between. CDR1 and CDR2 (germline): MNHNS, SASEGT. The CDR3 has 15 residues. CDR3 nucleotide sequence: TGTGCCAGCAGTGAAGGGGGAGGCATCAATCAGCCCCAGCATTTT. The encoded protein is CASSEGGGINQPQHF.

This sequence joins TRBV7-8 and TRBJ2-5, with TRBD2 identical over 8 bases. CDR1 SGHVS and CDR2 FQNEAQ come from the germline V gene. There are 15 residues in the CDR3. The junction had 10 bases not matched to a gene; V was cut back by 5 bases and J by 5 bases. CDR3 nucleotide sequence: TGTGCCAGCAGCGGCCGGGGGGGAGGAGGGGAGACCCAGTACTTC. Amino acid sequence: CASSGRGGGGETQYF.